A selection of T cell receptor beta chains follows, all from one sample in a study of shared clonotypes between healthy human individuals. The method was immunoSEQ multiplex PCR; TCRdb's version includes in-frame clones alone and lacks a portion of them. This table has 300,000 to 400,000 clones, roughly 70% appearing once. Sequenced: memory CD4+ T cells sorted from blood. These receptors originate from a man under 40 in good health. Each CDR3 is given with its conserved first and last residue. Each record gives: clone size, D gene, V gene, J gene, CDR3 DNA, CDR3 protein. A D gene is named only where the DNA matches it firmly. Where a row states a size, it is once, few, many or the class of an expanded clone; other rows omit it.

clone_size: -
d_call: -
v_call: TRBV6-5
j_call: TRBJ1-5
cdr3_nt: TGTGCCAGCAATCCGCAGGGAATAAGGCAGCCCCAGCATTTT
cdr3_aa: CASNPQGIRQPQHF

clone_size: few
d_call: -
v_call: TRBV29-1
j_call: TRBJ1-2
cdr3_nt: TGCAGCGGGAAAGGAACTGAACTGGGCGGCTACACCTTC
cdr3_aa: CSGKGTELGGYTF

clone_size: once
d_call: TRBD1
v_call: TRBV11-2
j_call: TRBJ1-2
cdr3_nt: TGTGCCAGCAGCCAGACAGGGACGGATGGCTACACCTTC
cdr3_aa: CASSQTGTDGYTF

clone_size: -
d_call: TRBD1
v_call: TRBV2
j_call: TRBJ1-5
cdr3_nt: TGTGCCAGCAGAGGTTACAGGGGACCGAATCAGCCCCAGCATTTT
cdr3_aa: CASRGYRGPNQPQHF

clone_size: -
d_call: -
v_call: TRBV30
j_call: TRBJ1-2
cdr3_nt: TGTGCAAAAAGTGGGCAGGGTGGCTATGGCTACACCTTC
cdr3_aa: CAKSGQGGYGYTF

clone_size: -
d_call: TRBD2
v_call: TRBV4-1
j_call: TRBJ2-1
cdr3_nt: TGCGCCAGCAGCGGGACTAGCGGGAGTTCACTTTACAATGAGCAGTTCTTC
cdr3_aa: CASSGTSGSSLYNEQFF

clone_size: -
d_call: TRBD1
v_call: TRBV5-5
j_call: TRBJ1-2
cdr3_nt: TGTGCCAGCAGCTTGATAGACAGGGGGGTTGGCTACACCTTC
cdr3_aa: CASSLIDRGVGYTF

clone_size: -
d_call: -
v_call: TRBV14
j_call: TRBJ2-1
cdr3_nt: TGTGCCAGCAGCCGGACGCCGATCCTTAGTGAGCAGTTCTTC
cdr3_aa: CASSRTPILSEQFF

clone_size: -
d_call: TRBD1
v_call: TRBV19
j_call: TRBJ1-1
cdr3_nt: TGTGCCAGTCAGACAGGGACGAACACTGAAGCTTTCTTT
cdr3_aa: CASQTGTNTEAFF

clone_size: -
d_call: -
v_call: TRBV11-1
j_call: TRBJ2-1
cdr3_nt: TGTGCCAGCAGCTTTTGGACAAACTACAATGAGCAGTTCTTC
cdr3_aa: CASSFWTNYNEQFF

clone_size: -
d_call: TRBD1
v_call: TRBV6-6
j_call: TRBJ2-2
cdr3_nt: TGTGCCAGCAGTGGGACAGGCACCGGGGAGCTGTTTTTT
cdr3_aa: CASSGTGTGELFF

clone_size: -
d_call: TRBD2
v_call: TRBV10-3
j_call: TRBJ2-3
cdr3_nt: TGTGCCATCTCAGCGGGAGATGGAGATACGCAGTATTTT
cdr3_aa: CAISAGDGDTQYF

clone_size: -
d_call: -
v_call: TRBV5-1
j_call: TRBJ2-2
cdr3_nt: TGCGCCAGCAGCCTCAGTCCAGGGTTGGCCGGGGAGCTGTTTTTT
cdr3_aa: CASSLSPGLAGELFF

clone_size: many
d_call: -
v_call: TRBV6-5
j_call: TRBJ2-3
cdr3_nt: TGTGCCAGCAGTTACACAGGGGGGGACGCGCAGTATTTT
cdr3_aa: CASSYTGGDAQYF

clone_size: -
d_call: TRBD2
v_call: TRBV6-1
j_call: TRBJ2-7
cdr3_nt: TGTGCCAGCAGTGAAGTCCAGACTAGCACTTCCTACGAGCAGTACTTC
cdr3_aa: CASSEVQTSTSYEQYF

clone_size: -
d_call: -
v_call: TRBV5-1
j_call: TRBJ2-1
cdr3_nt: TGCGCCAGCAGCTCCGAGACTAGGAAGTCCTACAATGAGCAGTTCTTC
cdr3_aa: CASSSETRKSYNEQFF

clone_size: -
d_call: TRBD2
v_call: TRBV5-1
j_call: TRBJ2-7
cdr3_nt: TGCGCCAGCAGCTCCCGGGGGGTCATGGACGAGCAGTACTTC
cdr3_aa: CASSSRGVMDEQYF

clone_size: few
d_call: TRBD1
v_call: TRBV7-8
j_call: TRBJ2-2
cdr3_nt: TGTGCCAGCAGCCCCCACAGGGGCGGGACCGGGGAGCTGTTTTTT
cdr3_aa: CASSPHRGGTGELFF

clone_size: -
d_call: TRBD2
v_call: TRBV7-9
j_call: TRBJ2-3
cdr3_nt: TGTGCCAGCAGCCCCGGACTAGCGGGGGCGACGCAGTATTTT
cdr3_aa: CASSPGLAGATQYF

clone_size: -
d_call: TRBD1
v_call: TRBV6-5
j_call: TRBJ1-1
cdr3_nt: TGTGCCAGCAGCCCCATGACAGGGGCTGAAGCTTTCTTT
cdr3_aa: CASSPMTGAEAFF

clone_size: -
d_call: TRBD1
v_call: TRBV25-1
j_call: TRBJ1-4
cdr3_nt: TGTGCCAGCAGTGAACGTCTACAGGGGGACGAAAAACTGTTTTTT
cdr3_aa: CASSERLQGDEKLFF

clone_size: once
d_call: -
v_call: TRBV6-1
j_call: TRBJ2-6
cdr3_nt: TGTGCCAGCAGAAAGGACAGCTCTGGGGCCAACGTCCTGACTTTC
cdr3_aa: CASRKDSSGANVLTF

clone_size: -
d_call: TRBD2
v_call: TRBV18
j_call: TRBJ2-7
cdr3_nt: TGTGCCAGCTCCCCCGGGACTAATCTTAAGCAGTACTTC
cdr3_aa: CASSPGTNLKQYF

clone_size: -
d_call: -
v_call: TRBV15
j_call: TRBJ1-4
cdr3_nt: TGTGCCACCAGCAGAGGATTCCGTACAGGGTGGGGAGAAAAACTGTTTTTT
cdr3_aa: CATSRGFRTGWGEKLFF

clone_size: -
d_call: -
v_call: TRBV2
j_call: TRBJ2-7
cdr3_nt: TGTGCCAGCAGGCCCCGGGCCGGCTACGAGCAGTACTTC
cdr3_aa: CASRPRAGYEQYF

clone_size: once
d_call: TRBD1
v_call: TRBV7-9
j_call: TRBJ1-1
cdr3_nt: TGTGCCAGCAGCACGACAGGGGTTGGTGCTGAAGCTTTCTTT
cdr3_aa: CASSTTGVGAEAFF

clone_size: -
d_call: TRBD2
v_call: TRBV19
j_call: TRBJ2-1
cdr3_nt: TGTGCCAGTAGCCAGACTAGCGGGAGTGCTGGTGAGCAGTTCTTC
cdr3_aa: CASSQTSGSAGEQFF

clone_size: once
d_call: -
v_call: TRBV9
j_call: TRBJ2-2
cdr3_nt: TGTGCCAGCAGCGTAGGTATAGGGACTGCCACGACCGGGGAGCTGTTTTTT
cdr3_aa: CASSVGIGTATTGELFF

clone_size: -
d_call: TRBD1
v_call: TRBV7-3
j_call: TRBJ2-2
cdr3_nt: TGTGCCAGCAGCCTCGTTACAGGGGGCGCGACCCCCGGGGAGCTGTTTTTT
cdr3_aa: CASSLVTGGATPGELFF

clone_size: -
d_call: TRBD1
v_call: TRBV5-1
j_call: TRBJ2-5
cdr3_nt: TGCGCCAGCCACCGGGGACAGCAAGAGACCCAGTACTTC
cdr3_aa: CASHRGQQETQYF

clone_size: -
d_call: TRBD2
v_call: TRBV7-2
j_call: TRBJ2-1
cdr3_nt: TGTGCCAGCAGCTTATCGTCGGCGGGAGCGGGGAACAATGAGCAGTTCTTC
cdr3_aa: CASSLSSAGAGNNEQFF

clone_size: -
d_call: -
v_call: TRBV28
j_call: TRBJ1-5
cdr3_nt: TGTGCCAGCAGTTTATTGGCTAGGGGGGGTAACCAGCCCCAGCATTTT
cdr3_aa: CASSLLARGGNQPQHF

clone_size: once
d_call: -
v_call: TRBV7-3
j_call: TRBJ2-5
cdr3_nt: TGTGCCAGCAGCCCATCACCGAAAGAGACCCAGTACTTC
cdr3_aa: CASSPSPKETQYF